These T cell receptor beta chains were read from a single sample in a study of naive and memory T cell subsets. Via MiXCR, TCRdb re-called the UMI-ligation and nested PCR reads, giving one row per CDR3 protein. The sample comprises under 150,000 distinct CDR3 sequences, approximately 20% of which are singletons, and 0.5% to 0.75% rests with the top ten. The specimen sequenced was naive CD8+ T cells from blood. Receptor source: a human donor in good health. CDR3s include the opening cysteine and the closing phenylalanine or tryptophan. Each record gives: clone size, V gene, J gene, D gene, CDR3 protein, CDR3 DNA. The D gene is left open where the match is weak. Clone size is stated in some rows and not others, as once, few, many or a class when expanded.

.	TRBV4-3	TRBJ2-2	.	CASSQVYRANTGELFF	TGCGCCAGCAGCCAAGTCTACAGGGCGAACACCGGGGAGCTGTTTTTT
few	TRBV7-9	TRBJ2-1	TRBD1	CASSAPGTGGILNEQFF	TGTGCCAGCAGCGCCCCCGGGACAGGGGGTATCCTGAATGAGCAGTTCTTC
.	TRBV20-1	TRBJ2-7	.	CSARVPGSYYEQYF	TGCAGTGCTAGAGTACCAGGGAGCTACTACGAGCAGTACTTC
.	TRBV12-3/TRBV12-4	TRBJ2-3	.	CATNTDTQYF	TGTGCCACCAACACAGATACGCAGTATTTT
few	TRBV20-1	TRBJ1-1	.	CSARVGIEAFF	TGCAGTGCTAGGGTAGGGATTGAAGCTTTCTTT
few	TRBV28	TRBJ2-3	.	CASSSNHAVFVQYF	TGTGCCAGCAGTTCCAACCACGCGGTGTTCGTGCAGTATTTT
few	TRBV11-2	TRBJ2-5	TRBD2	CASSPPGLAEETQYF	TGTGCCAGCAGCCCCCCCGGACTAGCGGAAGAGACCCAGTACTTC
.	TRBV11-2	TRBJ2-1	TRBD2	CASSFTSGRNNEQFF	TGTGCCAGCAGCTTCACTAGCGGGAGAAACAATGAGCAGTTCTTC
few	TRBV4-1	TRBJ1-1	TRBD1	CASSPGTGSTEAFF	TGCGCCAGCAGCCCCGGGACAGGGTCCACTGAAGCTTTCTTT
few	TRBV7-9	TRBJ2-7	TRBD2	CASSPSGGGRSYEQYF	TGTGCCAGCAGCCCAAGCGGGGGGGGACGCTCCTACGAGCAGTACTTC
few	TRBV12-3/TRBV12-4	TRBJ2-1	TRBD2	CASMGLADYNEQFF	TGTGCCAGCATGGGACTAGCGGACTACAATGAGCAGTTCTTC
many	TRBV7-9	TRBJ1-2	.	CASSLDRDNFYGYTF	TGTGCCAGCAGCTTAGACCGGGACAACTTCTATGGCTACACCTTC
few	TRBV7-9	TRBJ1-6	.	CASSLLGEDRNSPLHF	TGTGCCAGCAGCTTACTAGGGGAGGATCGGAATTCACCCCTCCACTTT
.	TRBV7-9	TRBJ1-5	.	CASSVESGLQPQHF	TGTGCCAGCAGCGTGGAATCGGGGCTTCAGCCCCAGCATTTT
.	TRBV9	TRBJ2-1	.	CASSDSPSRSVVNEQFF	TGTGCCAGCAGCGATTCCCCCTCCAGATCGGTCGTCAATGAGCAGTTCTTC
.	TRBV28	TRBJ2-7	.	CASIGPRDDSYEQYF	TGTGCCAGTATTGGACCCCGGGACGACTCCTACGAGCAGTACTTC
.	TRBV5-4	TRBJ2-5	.	CASSSPGGIQETQYF	TGTGCCAGCAGCTCCCCCGGGGGAATTCAAGAGACCCAGTACTTC
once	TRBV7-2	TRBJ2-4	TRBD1	CASSPTGDNIQYF	TGTGCCAGCAGCCCGACAGGGGATAACATTCAGTACTTC
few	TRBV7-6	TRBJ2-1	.	CASSLADDEQFF	TGTGCCAGCAGCTTAGCGGACGATGAGCAGTTCTTC
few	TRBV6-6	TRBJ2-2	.	CASSSRFGATGELFF	TGTGCCAGCAGTTCCAGGTTCGGGGCCACCGGGGAGCTGTTTTTT
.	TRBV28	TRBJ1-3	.	CASSLSGFSSGNTIYF	TGTGCCAGCAGTTTAAGTGGATTTAGCTCTGGAAACACCATATATTTT
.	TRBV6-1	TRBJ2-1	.	CASSELGGVSYNEQFF	TGTGCCAGCAGTGAACTCGGGGGAGTCTCCTACAATGAGCAGTTCTTC
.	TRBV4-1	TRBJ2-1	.	CASSQRTGTRHNEQFF	TGCGCCAGCAGCCAGAGGACGGGGACTCGCCACAATGAGCAGTTCTTC
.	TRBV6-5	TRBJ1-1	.	CASSYVRRGVEDTEAFF	TGTGCCAGCAGTTACGTGAGGCGTGGGGTAGAGGACACTGAAGCTTTCTTT
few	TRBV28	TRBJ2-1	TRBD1	CASSSGGLNEQFF	TGTGCCAGCAGTTCAGGGGGCTTAAATGAGCAGTTCTTC
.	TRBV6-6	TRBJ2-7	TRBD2	CASSGDYTYEQYF	TGTGCCAGCAGCGGGGACTATACCTACGAGCAGTACTTC
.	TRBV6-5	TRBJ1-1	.	CASSYYFPVTEKGAFF	TGTGCCAGCAGTTACTACTTCCCCGTCACTGAGAAGGGAGCTTTCTTT
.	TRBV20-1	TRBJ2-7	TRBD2	CSARPGLAGSLFEQYF	TGCAGTGCTCGCCCGGGACTAGCGGGATCTTTATTCGAGCAGTACTTC
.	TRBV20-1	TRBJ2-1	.	CSAIRDTPKQFF	TGCAGTGCTATAAGGGACACCCCGAAGCAGTTCTTC
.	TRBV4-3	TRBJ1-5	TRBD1	CASSQDRTGSNQPQHF	TGCGCCAGCAGCCAAGATAGGACAGGTAGCAATCAGCCCCAGCATTTT
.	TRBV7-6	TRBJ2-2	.	CATARDSDTGELFF	TGTGCCACCGCCCGGGACTCAGACACCGGGGAGCTGTTTTTT
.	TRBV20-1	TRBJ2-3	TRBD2	CSARDLREGPTDKQYF	TGCAGTGCTAGAGATCTGCGGGAGGGCCCCACAGATAAGCAGTATTTT
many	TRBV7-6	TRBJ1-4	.	CASSPGGHMSNEKLFF	TGTGCCAGCAGCCCCGGGGGCCATATGAGTAATGAAAAACTGTTTTTT
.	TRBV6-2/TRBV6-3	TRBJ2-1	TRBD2	CASSYSLAGGNEQFF	TGTGCCAGCAGTTACTCGCTAGCGGGAGGCAATGAGCAGTTCTTC
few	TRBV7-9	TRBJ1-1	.	CASSLVGGTTEAFF	TGTGCCAGCAGCTTAGTGGGCGGTACCACTGAAGCTTTCTTT
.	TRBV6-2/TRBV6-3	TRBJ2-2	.	CASRMSGGRGGTGELFF	TGTGCCAGCAGAATGTCGGGGGGCAGGGGAGGAACCGGGGAGCTGTTTTTT
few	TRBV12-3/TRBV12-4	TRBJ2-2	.	CASSWDGNTGELFF	TGTGCCAGCAGCTGGGACGGAAACACCGGGGAGCTGTTTTTT
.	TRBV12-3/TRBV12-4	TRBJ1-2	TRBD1	CASSLGGTGMHYGYTF	TGTGCCAGCAGTTTAGGCGGGACAGGGATGCACTATGGCTACACCTTC
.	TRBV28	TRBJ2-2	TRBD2	CASSTTSGRNTGELFF	TGTGCCAGCAGTACCACTAGCGGGAGGAACACCGGGGAGCTGTTTTTT
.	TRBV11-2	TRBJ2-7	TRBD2	CASSLRGVSYEQYF	TGTGCCAGCAGCTTACGGGGGGTCAGCTACGAGCAGTACTTC
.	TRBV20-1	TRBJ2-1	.	CSARDTGPTGNEQFF	TGCAGTGCTAGAGATACCGGACCCACGGGGAATGAGCAGTTCTTC
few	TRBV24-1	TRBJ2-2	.	CATAAPTNTGELFF	TGTGCCACCGCCGCCCCCACGAACACCGGGGAGCTGTTTTTT
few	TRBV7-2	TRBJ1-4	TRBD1	CASSALPGQGATATEKLFF	TGTGCCAGCAGCGCCCTTCCGGGACAGGGGGCGACGGCGACTGAAAAACTGTTTTTT
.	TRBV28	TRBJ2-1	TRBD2	CASSLWGGLTGPSYNEQFF	TGTGCCAGCAGTTTATGGGGGGGGTTGACGGGACCGTCCTACAATGAGCAGTTCTTC
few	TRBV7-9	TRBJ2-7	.	CASSSAARGEQYF	TGTGCCAGCAGCTCAGCCGCCCGGGGCGAGCAGTACTTC
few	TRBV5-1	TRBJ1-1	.	CASSQDTMNTEAFF	TGCGCCAGCAGCCAGGACACCATGAACACTGAAGCTTTCTTT
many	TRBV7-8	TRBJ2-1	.	CASSPGLAGSPYNEQFF	TGTGCCAGCAGCCCCGGTCTGGCGGGATCTCCCTACAATGAGCAGTTCTTC